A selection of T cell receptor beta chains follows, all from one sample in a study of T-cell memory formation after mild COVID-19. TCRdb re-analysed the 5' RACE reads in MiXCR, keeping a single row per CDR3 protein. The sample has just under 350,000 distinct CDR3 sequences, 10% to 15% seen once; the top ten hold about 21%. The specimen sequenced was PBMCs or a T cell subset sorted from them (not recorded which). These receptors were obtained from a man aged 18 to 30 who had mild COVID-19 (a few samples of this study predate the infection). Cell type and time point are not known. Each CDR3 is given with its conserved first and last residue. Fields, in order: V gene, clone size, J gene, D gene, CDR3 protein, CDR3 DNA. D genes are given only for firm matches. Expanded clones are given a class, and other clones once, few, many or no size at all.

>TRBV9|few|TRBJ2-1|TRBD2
CASSDSAGGPYNEQFF
TGTGCCAGCAGCGACTCAGCGGGGGGGCCATACAATGAGCAGTTCTTC
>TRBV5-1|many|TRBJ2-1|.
CASGGGQQLREQFF
TGCGCCAGCGGGGGTGGGCAGCAACTACGGGAGCAGTTCTTC
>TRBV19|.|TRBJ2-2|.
CGIQDTNTGELFF
TGTGGCATCCAGGACACGAACACCGGGGAGCTGTTTTTT
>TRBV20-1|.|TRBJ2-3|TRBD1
CSALRQGVGDTQYF
TGCAGTGCTCTTAGACAGGGGGTGGGAGATACGCAGTATTTT
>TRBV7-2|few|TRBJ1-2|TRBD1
CASSLGTDRGRIYGYTF
TGTGCCAGCAGCTTAGGGACGGACAGGGGGCGGATCTATGGCTACACCTTC
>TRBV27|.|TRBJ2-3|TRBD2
CASSLSGYSGVGPYSTDTQYF
TGTGCCAGCAGTTTATCGGGTTATAGCGGGGTCGGACCTTATAGCACAGATACGCAGTATTTT
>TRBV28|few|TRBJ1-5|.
CASRPGAASSNQPQHF
TGTGCCAGCAGACCCGGTGCTGCCTCTAGCAATCAGCCCCAGCATTTT
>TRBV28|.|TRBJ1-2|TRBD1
CASSVTGDYGYTF
TGTGCCAGCAGTGTGACAGGGGACTATGGCTACACCTTC
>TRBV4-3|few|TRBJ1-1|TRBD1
CASSQTDREIAEAFF
TGCGCCAGCAGCCAAACGGACAGGGAGATCGCTGAAGCTTTCTTT
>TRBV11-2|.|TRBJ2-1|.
CASSLVSGGIVNEQFF
TGTGCCAGCAGCTTAGTATCCGGGGGCATAGTCAATGAGCAGTTCTTC
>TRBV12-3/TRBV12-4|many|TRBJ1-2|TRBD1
CASSFGTGHYGYTF
TGTGCCAGCAGTTTCGGGACAGGGCACTATGGCTACACCTTC
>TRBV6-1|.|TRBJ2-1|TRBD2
CASSENWASGIDEQFF
TGTGCCAGCAGTGAAAATTGGGCTAGCGGTATCGATGAGCAGTTCTTC
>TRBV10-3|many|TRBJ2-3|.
CAISESEDTQYF
TGTGCCATCAGTGAGTCGGAAGATACGCAGTATTTT
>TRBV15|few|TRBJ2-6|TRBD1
CATSRDRPSGANVLTF
TGTGCCACCAGTCGGGACAGGCCCTCTGGGGCCAACGTCCTGACTTTC
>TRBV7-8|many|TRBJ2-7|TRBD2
CASSLLAGAPYEQYF
TGTGCCAGCAGCCTTCTAGCGGGGGCCCCCTACGAGCAGTACTTC
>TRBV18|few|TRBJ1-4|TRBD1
CASSPWTGGNEKLFF
TGTGCCAGCTCACCATGGACAGGGGGAAATGAAAAACTGTTTTTT
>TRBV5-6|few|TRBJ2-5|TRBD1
CASSTGQGRGQETQYF
TGTGCCAGCAGCACCGGACAGGGGAGAGGCCAAGAGACCCAGTACTTC
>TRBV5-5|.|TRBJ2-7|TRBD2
CASSLGPGRGGREQYF
TGTGCCAGCAGCTTGGGCCCCGGGCGGGGGGGTCGCGAGCAGTACTTC
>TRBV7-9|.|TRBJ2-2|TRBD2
CASSSPGRLADTGELFF
TGTGCCAGCAGCTCCCCTGGGCGGCTAGCGGACACCGGGGAGCTGTTTTTT
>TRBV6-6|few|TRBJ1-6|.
CASSPATQSPLHF
TGTGCCAGCAGTCCCGCTACACAGTCACCCCTCCACTTT
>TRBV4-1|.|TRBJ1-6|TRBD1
CASSQGRGTDSPLHF
TGCGCCAGCAGCCAAGGCCGCGGGACAGATTCACCCCTCCACTTT
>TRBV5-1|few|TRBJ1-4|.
CASSLAGPGTNEKLFF
TGCGCCAGCAGCTTGGCAGGGCCAGGGACTAATGAAAAACTGTTTTTT
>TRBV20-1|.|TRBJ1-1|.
CSARGSLNTEAFF
TGCAGTGCTAGAGGGTCCCTTAACACTGAAGCTTTCTTT
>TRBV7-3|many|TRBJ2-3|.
CASSLSGATDTQYF
TGTGCCAGCAGCTTAAGTGGGGCCACGGATACGCAGTATTTT
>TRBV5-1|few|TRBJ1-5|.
CASSKLGLSNQPQHF
TGCGCCAGCAGTAAGTTGGGCCTTAGCAATCAGCCCCAGCATTTT
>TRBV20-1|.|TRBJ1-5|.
CSARVDSKANQPQHF
TGCAGTGCTAGAGTAGACAGTAAAGCCAATCAGCCCCAGCATTTT
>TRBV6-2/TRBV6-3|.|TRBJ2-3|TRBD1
CASSYTLPGTATDTQYF
TGTGCCAGCAGTTACACGCTACCCGGGACAGCGACAGATACGCAGTATTTT
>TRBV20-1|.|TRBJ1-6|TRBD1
CSARDRDRNNSPLHF
TGCAGTGCTAGAGATCGGGACAGGAATAATTCACCCCTCCACTTT
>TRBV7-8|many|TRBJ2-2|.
CASSLLGLNTGELFF
TGTGCCAGCAGCTTACTGGGCTTAAACACCGGGGAGCTGTTTTTT
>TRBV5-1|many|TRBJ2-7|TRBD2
CASSPLAGGTYEQYF
TGCGCCAGCAGCCCGCTAGCGGGGGGCACCTACGAGCAGTACTTC
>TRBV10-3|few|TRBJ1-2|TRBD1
CAAISRDRGYTF
TGTGCCGCAATCAGTAGGGACAGAGGCTACACCTTC
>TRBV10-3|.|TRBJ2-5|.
CAISESTGAGETQYF
TGTGCCATCAGTGAGTCGACTGGGGCCGGGGAGACCCAGTACTTC
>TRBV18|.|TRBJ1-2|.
CASSPGRENYGYTF
TGTGCCAGCTCACCAGGCAGGGAAAACTATGGCTACACCTTC
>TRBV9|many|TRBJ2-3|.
CASSRRGTGDTQYF
TGTGCCAGCAGCAGACGGGGGACCGGAGATACGCAGTATTTT
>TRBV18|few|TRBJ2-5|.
CASSPPSGEETQYF
TGTGCCAGCTCACCACCGTCAGGGGAAGAGACCCAGTACTTC
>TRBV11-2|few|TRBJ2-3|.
CASSLDSVDTQYF
TGTGCCAGCAGCTTAGACAGCGTAGATACGCAGTATTTT
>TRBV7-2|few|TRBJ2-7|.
CASSSDETSYEQYF
TGTGCCAGCAGCTCGGACGAAACCTCCTACGAGCAGTACTTC
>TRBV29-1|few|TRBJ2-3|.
CSESRGGTQYF
TGCAGCGAGAGTAGAGGAGGTACGCAGTATTTT
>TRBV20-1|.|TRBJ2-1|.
CSAESSYNEQFF
TGCAGTGCGGAAAGCTCCTACAATGAGCAGTTCTTC
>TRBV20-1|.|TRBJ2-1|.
CSALPLRREQFF
TGCAGTGCCCTCCCCCTGCGCCGGGAGCAGTTCTTC